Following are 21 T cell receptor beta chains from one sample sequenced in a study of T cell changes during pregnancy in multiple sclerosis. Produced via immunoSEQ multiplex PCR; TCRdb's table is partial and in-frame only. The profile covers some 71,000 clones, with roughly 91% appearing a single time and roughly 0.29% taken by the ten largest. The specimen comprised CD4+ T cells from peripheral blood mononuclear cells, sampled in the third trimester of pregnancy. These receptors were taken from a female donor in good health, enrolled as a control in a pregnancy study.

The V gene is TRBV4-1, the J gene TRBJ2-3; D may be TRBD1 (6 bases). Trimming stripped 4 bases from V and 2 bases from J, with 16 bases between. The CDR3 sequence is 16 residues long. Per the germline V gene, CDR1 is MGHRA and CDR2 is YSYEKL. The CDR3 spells CASSPQGQSSTDTQYF. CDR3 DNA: TGCGCCAGCAGCCCCCAAGGACAGTCTTCCACAGATACGCAGTATTTT.

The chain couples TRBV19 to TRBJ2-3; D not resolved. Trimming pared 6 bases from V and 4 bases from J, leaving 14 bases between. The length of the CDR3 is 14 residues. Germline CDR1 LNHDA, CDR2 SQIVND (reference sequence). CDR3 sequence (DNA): TGTGCCAGTAGCCAACCTAGAGGCGCAGATACGCAGTATTTT. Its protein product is CASSQPRGADTQYF. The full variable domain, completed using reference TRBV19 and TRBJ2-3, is DGGITQSPKYLFRKEGQNVTLSCEQNLNHDAMYWYRQDPGQGLRLIYYSQIVNDFQKGDIAEGYSVSREKKESFPLTVTSAQKNPTAFYLCASSQPRGADTQYFGPGTRLTVL.

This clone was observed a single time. CDR3: CASSSQGSTEAFF. For the CDR3, the DNA is TGCGCCAGCAGCTCACAGGGCTCCACTGAAGCTTTCTTT. The rearrangement uses TRBV5-1 and TRBJ1-1, with a possible D match to TRBD1 (6 bases). The CDR3 has 13 residues. Per germline, CDR1 SGHRS and CDR2 YFSETQ. The germline V and J ends were trimmed by 3 bases and 4 bases, with 10 bases remaining between them.

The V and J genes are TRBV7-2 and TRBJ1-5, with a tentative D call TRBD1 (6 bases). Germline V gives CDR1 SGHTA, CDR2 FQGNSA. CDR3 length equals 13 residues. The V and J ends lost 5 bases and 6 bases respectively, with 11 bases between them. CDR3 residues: CASSRDIVQPQHF. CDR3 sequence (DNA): TGTGCCAGCAGCCGGGACATTGTTCAGCCCCAGCATTTT.

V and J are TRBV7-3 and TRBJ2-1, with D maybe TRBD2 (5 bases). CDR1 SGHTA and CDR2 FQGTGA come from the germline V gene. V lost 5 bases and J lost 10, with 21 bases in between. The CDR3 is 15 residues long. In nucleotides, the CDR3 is TGTGCCAGCAGCCCGGGAACACCCCTCATAAAAGAGCAGTTCTTC. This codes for CASSPGTPLIKEQFF.

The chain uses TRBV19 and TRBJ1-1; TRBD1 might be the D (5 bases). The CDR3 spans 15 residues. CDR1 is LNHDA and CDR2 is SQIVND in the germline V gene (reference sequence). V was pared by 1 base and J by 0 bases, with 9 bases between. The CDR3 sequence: CASSIGGQLNTEAFF. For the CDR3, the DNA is TGTGCCAGTAGTATAGGAGGACAACTGAACACTGAAGCTTTCTTT.

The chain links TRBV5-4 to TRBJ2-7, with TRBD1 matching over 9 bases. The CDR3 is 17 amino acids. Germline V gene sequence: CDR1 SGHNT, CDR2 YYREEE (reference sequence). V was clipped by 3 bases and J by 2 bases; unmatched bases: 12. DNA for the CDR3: TGTGCCAGCAGCTCGTTTTCCGGGACAGGGTTCCCCTACGAGCAGTACTTC. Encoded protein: CASSSFSGTGFPYEQYF.

The CDR3 nucleotides are TGTGCCAGCAGCTTAGATTGGAGGGATACGCAGTATTTT. It specifies CASSLDWRDTQYF. The chain links TRBV7-2 to TRBJ2-3; TRBD2 is a possible D gene (5 bases). V lost 1 base and J lost 6, with 8 bases in between. Germline V gene data show CDR1 as SGHTA and CDR2 as FQGNSA. This CDR3 contains 13 residues.

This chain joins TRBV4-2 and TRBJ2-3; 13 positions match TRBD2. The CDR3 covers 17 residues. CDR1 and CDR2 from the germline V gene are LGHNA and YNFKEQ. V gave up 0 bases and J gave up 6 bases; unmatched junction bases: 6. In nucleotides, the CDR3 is TGTGCCAGCAGCCAAGACGGAGCGACTAGCGGGGGGGATACGCAGTATTTT. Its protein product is CASSQDGATSGGDTQYF.

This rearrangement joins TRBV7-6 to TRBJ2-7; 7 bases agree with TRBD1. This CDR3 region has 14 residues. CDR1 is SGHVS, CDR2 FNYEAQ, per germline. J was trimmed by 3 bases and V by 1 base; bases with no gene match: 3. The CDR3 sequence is CASSLGQGVYEQYF. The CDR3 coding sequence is TGTGCCAGCAGCTTAGGACAGGGTGTCTACGAGCAGTACTTC.

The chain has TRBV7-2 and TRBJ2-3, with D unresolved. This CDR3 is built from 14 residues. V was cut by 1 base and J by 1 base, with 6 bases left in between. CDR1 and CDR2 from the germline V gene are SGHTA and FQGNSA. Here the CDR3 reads CASSLGARTDTQYF. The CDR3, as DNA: TGTGCCAGCAGCTTAGGGGCCCGCACAGATACGCAGTATTTT.

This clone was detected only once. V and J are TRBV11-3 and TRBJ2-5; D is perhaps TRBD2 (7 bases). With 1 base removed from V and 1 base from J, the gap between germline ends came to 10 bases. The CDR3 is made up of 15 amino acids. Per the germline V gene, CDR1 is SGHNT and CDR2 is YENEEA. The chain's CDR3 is CASSLAGGFQETQYF. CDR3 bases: TGTGCCAGCAGCTTAGCGGGGGGCTTCCAAGAGACCCAGTACTTC.

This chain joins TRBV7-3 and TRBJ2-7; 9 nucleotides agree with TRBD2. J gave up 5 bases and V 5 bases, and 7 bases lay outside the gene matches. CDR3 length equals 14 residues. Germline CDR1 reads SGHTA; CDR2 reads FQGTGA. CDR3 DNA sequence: TGTGCCAGCAGCCCCGGACTAGCGCCCCACGAGCAGTACTTC. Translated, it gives CASSPGLAPHEQYF.

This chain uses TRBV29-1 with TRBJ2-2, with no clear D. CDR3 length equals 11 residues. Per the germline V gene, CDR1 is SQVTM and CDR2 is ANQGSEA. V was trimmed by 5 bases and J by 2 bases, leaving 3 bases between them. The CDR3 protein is CSVTNTGELFF. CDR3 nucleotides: TGCAGCGTTACAAACACCGGGGAGCTGTTTTTT.

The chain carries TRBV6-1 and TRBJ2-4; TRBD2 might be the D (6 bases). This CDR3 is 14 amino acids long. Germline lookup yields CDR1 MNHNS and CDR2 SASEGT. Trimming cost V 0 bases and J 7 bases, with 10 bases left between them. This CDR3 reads CASSEAGEENIQYF. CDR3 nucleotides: TGTGCCAGCAGTGAAGCGGGGGAGGAGAACATTCAGTACTTC.

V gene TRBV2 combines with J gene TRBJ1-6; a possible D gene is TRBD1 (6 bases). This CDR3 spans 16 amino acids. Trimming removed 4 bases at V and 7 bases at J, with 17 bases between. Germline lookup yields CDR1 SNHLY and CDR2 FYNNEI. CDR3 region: CASSVFSRGRNSPLHF. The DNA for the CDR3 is TGTGCCAGCAGTGTATTCTCCAGGGGACGAAATTCACCCCTCCACTTT.

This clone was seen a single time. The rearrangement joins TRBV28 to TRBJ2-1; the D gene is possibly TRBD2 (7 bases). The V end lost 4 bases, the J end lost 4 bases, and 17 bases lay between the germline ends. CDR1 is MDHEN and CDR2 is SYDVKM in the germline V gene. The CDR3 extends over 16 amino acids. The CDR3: CASSSQGGGSYNEQFF. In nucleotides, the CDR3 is TGTGCCAGCAGTTCCCAAGGGGGGGGTTCTTACAATGAGCAGTTCTTC.

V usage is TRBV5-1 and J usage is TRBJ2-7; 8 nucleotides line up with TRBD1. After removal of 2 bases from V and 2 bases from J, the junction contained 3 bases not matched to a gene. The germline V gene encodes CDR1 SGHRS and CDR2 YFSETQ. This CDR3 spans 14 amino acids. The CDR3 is CASSFGQGTYEQYF. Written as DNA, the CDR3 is TGCGCCAGCAGCTTCGGACAGGGCACCTACGAGCAGTACTTC.

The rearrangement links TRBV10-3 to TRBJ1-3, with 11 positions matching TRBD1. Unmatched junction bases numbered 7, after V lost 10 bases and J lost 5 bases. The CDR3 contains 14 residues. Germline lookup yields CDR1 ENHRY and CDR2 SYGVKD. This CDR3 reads CATGQGAFRNTIYF. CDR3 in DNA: TGTGCCACCGGACAGGGGGCTTTCAGAAACACCATATATTTT.

The CDR3 bases are TGTGCCAGCAGCAGCGACTACTACGAGCAGTACTTC. Translation: CASSSDYYEQYF. The chain recombines TRBV6-1 with TRBJ2-7, with D possibly matching TRBD2 (5 bases). This CDR3 is built from 12 residues. The V and J ends lost 6 bases and 3 bases respectively, with 9 bases between them. CDR1 and CDR2 (germline): MNHNS, SASEGT.

The DNA for the CDR3 is TGTGCCTGGAAGGCTTTACTCTCGGAGGGTAATTCACCCCTCCACTTT. This encodes CAWKALLSEGNSPLHF. This chain links TRBV30 with TRBJ1-6, with D unresolved. Germline V lookup: CDR1 GTSNPN, CDR2 SVGIG (reference sequence). The CDR3 spans 16 residues. V was clipped by 4 bases and J by 6 bases, with 19 bases between them.